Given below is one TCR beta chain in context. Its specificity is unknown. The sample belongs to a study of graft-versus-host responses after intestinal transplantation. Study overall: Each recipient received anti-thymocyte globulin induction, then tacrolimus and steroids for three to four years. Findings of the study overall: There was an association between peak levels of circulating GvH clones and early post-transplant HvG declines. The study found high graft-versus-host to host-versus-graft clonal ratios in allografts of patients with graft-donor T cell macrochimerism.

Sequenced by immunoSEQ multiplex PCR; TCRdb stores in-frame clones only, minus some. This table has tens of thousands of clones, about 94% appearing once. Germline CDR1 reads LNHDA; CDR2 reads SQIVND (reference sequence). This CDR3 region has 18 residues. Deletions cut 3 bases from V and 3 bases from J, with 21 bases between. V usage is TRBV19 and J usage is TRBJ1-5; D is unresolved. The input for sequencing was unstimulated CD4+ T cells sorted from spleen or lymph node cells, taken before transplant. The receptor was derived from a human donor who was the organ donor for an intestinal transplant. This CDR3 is CASSMNFLIQALNQPQHF. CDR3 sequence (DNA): TGTGCCAGTAGTATGAATTTTCTGATCCAGGCGCTCAATCAGCCCCAGCATTTT.